This TCR beta chain stems from a study of shared clonotypes between healthy human individuals. General study results and limits: Sampling included only blood; tissue repertoires likely differ. Clonotype sharing across a few donors was observed for about 5.5% of naive CD4 clonotypes. For sorted subsets, rarefaction showed incomplete sequencing despite large depth.

Comment on this clone: Its antigen is not known.

Repertoires were generated with immunoSEQ multiplex PCR, while TCRdb's copy carries only in-frame clones and drops some. The data hold roughly 760,000 clones, with under 80% observed a single time. Material: memory CD4+ T cells sorted from blood. The subset here: CD45RA-negative fraction. The receptor comes from a woman aged 25 to 39 in good health.

In DNA, the CDR3 is TGCGCCAGCAGCTTGGGGGATAAGGACGCAGATACGCAGTATTTT. It is translated as CASSLGDKDADTQYF. The rearrangement joins TRBV5-1 to TRBJ2-3; unclear D gene. V dropped 0 bases and J dropped 4 bases, with 12 bases sitting between them. The CDR3 is 15 amino acids. Germline V gene lookup returns CDR1 SGHRS and CDR2 YFSETQ.